Each of the 18 T cell receptor beta chains below was sequenced from the same sample in a study of blood T cell repertoires in COVID-19 (TCRdb year 2020). Library method: the immunoSEQ multiplex PCR assay. The clones in this table, taken by TCRdb from immuneACCESS, are in-frame only. Not every clone is retained; where verified, under half of the shortfall comes from an unresolved V gene, and the cause of the rest is unknown. This sample is represented by 240,000 or so clones; about 84% of them were singletons. The ten largest clones capture over 9% of the sample. Specimen: peripheral blood. All receptors derive from an older man with acute or convalescent COVID-19.

The chain is built from TRBV29-1 and TRBJ2-2; TRBD1 aligns across 7 bases. CDR1 is SQVTM and CDR2 is ANQGSEA in the germline V gene. After removal of 5 bases from V and 6 bases from J, the junction contained 6 bases not matched to a gene. The CDR3 has 13 amino acids. The chain's CDR3 is CSVSRTGPGELFF. The CDR3 bases are TGCAGCGTTTCCAGGACAGGCCCCGGGGAGCTGTTTTTT.

This rearrangement joins TRBV7-9 to TRBJ2-5; 9 nucleotides line up with TRBD2. CDR3 length: 17 residues. In germline, CDR1 is SEHNR, CDR2 FQNEAQ (reference sequence). J lost 5 bases, V lost 5 bases, and 15 bases had no gene match. Here the CDR3 reads CASSESLAGVDGETQYF. CDR3 sequence (DNA): TGTGCCAGCAGCGAGAGCTTAGCGGGAGTAGATGGGGAGACCCAGTACTTC.

This rearrangement joins TRBV28 to TRBJ2-5, with 9 bases identical to TRBD2. The CDR3 is made up of 14 amino acids. Germline trimming cut 7 bases from V and 5 bases from J; bases unmatched to any gene: 8. Germline loops: CDR1 MDHEN, CDR2 SYDVKM. The CDR3 region is CASNLGREGETQYF. In nucleotides, the CDR3 is TGTGCCAGCAACTTAGGGCGGGAGGGGGAGACCCAGTACTTC.

V is TRBV18 and J is TRBJ2-1; 13 positions match TRBD2. With V trimmed by 1 base and J by 2 bases, 2 bases remained unmatched. This CDR3 has 17 amino acids. Germline lookup yields CDR1 KGHSH and CDR2 LQKENI. The CDR3 DNA reads TGTGCCAGCTCACCACTCGGGACTAGCGGGACCTACAATGAGCAGTTCTTC. Translation: CASSPLGTSGTYNEQFF.

V gene TRBV27 combines with J gene TRBJ1-2; 9 bases fit TRBD1. CDR3 length: 14 residues. V lost 5 bases, J lost 9 bases, and 10 bases stayed unmatched. Germline CDR1 is MNHEY and CDR2 is SMNVEV (reference sequence). CDR3 bases: TGTGCCAGCAGTCCGCGGACAGGGGATATAAGCTACACCTTC. As protein: CASSPRTGDISYTF.

V and J are TRBV19 and TRBJ2-5, with D possibly being TRBD1 (5 bases). CDR3 length equals 15 residues. The germline V gene has CDR1 LNHDA and CDR2 SQIVND (reference sequence). V lost 2 bases to trimming and J lost 2 bases, with 12 bases between them. The CDR3 DNA reads TGTGCCAGTAGTATATCTACAGGAATTCAAGAGACCCAGTACTTC. Protein product: CASSISTGIQETQYF.

The chain recombines TRBV18 with TRBJ1-5; a weak D match, TRBD1 (6 bases). The V end was cut by 3 bases, the J end by 3 bases, with 15 bases between. CDR1 and CDR2 (germline): KGHSH, LQKENI. This CDR3 spans 16 amino acids. CDR3 protein: CASSPQNRVNNQPQHF. The CDR3 DNA reads TGTGCCAGCTCACCCCAAAACAGGGTAAACAATCAGCCCCAGCATTTT.

Details on this clone: Sequence at one end of the junction differs from germline and may be a read error. This rearrangement joins TRBV13 to TRBJ2-2, with D unresolved. The germline gives CDR1 PRHDT, CDR2 FYEKMQ (reference sequence). This CDR3 comprises 17 residues. Here the CDR3 reads CASSFTILQPKTGELFF. DNA of the CDR3: TGTGCCAGCAGCTTTACAATATTACAGCCGAAGACCGGGGAGCTGTTTTTT. The entire variable domain, with the rest obtained from reference TRBV13 and TRBJ2-2, is as follows: AAGVIQSPRHLIKEKRETATLKCYPIPRHDTVYWYQQGPGQDPQFLISFYEKMQSDKGSIPDRFSAQQFSDYHSELNMSSLELGDSALYFCASSFTILQPKTGELFFGEGSRLTVL.

This sequence joins TRBV7-2 and TRBJ2-7; 13 bases agree with TRBD2. The germline V gene encodes CDR1 SGHTA and CDR2 FQGNSA. The CDR3 has 15 amino acids. The trim removed 4 bases at V and 3 bases at J, leaving 3 bases unmatched. CDR3 DNA: TGTGCCAGCAGCTCGGGACTAGCGGGATACTACGAGCAGTACTTC. Residues: CASSSGLAGYYEQYF.

This clone showed up just once. The chain uses TRBV19 and TRBJ1-3, with 8 bases matching TRBD1. Trimming removed 5 bases from V and 0 bases from J; junction bases left unmatched: 12. Germline V gene lookup returns CDR1 LNHDA and CDR2 SQIVND (reference sequence). The CDR3 consists of 18 residues. The CDR3 spells CASSADRDHVFSGNTIYF. The CDR3 DNA reads as TGTGCCAGTAGTGCGGACAGGGACCACGTCTTCTCTGGAAACACCATATATTTT.

A few counts support this clone. The chain combines TRBV28 with TRBJ2-1; 10 nucleotides align to TRBD2. J lost 2 bases, V lost 6 bases, and 10 bases had no gene match. From germline, CDR1 is MDHEN and CDR2 SYDVKM. CDR3 length equals 17 residues. DNA for the CDR3: TGTGCCAGCAGAGGGAGCGGGGGGGCCGGGACCTACAATGAGCAGTTCTTC. Translating gives CASRGSGGAGTYNEQFF.

The chain employs TRBV2 and TRBJ1-5, with D perhaps matching TRBD1 (5 bases). The germline V and J ends were trimmed by 7 bases and 6 bases, with 13 bases remaining between them. Germline V gene sequence: CDR1 SNHLY, CDR2 FYNNEI. The CDR3 sequence is 13 residues long. This CDR3 is CASTQTAGQPQHF. The CDR3 nucleotides are TGTGCCAGCACCCAGACAGCGGGTCAGCCCCAGCATTTT.

The genes are TRBV3-1 (or the pseudogene TRBV3-2) and TRBJ1-6, with 10 bases that match TRBD1. Germline lookup yields CDR1 LGHDT and CDR2 YNNKEL (reference sequence). The CDR3 is 16 amino acids. V trimming: 4 bases; J trimming: 10 bases; junction bases outside the gene matches: 10. The CDR3 coding sequence is TGTGCCAGCAGCCCCGCCGGGACAGGGGTAGACTCACCCCTCCACTTT. Protein sequence: CASSPAGTGVDSPLHF.

The V call is TRBV28, the J call TRBJ2-5, with a weak D call TRBD1 (6 bases). Deletions cut 7 bases from V and 5 bases from J, with 17 bases between. The CDR3 spans 14 residues. The germline CDR1 and CDR2 sequences are MDHEN and SYDVKM. In DNA, the CDR3 is TGTGCCAGCAAACAGGGACCGCAGGGGGAGACCCAGTACTTC. It translates to CASKQGPQGETQYF.

The sample holds one count of this clone. The V gene is TRBV28, the J gene TRBJ1-5; possible D gene TRBD1, 5 bases. Trimming took off 6 bases at V and 0 bases at J, with 9 bases between the two ends. CDR3 size: 14 residues. Germline V lookup: CDR1 MDHEN, CDR2 SYDVKM. Written as DNA, the CDR3 is TGTGCCAGCAGGCGCAGGGTTAGCAATCAGCCCCAGCATTTT. Translated, it gives CASRRRVSNQPQHF.

A word on this clone: Other DNA sequences in this specimen translate into the identical CDR3. The J gene is TRBJ2-2, the V gene TRBV6-4; possible D gene TRBD2, 6 bases. Germline V CDR1 and CDR2: MRHNA, SNTAGT. Trimming stripped 4 bases from V and 4 bases from J, with 10 bases between. The CDR3 has 14 amino acids. In DNA form, the CDR3 reads TGTGCCAGCAGTGGGCAGGGAGGCACCGGGGAGCTGTTTTTT. This translates into CASSGQGGTGELFF.

This clone showed up just once. The rearrangement links TRBV10-3 to TRBJ2-1, with D perhaps TRBD1 (6 bases). CDR1 ENHRY and CDR2 SYGVKD come from the germline V gene. The V end was cut by 5 bases, the J end by 4 bases, with 9 bases between. CDR3 length: 13 amino acids. CDR3 loop: CAISNDRYNEQFF. The CDR3, as DNA: TGTGCCATCAGTAACGACAGGTACAATGAGCAGTTCTTC.

J is TRBJ1-4 and V is TRBV27; 8 positions agree with TRBD1. This CDR3 spans 14 amino acids. The J segment lost 6 bases and the V segment lost 8 bases, leaving 8 bases of the junction unmatched. Germline loops: CDR1 MNHEY, CDR2 SMNVEV (reference sequence). DNA of the CDR3: TGTGCCAGCGGAAGACAGGGGAAGTATGAAAAACTGTTTTTT. Amino acids: CASGRQGKYEKLFF.